Below are 7 T cell receptor beta chains sequenced from a single sample in a study of tumor-infiltrating lymphocytes in primary liver carcinoma. The input was about 500 ng total RNA; TCR beta cDNA was made from it with a constant-region primer. A slightly modified ARM-PCR protocol with three nested multiplex PCR rounds produced these TCR beta libraries. A C-beta reverse primer was combined with TRBV1-TRBV30 forward primers in the first two PCR rounds, and each round had 10 cycles. Via MiXCR, TCRdb re-called the multiplex PCR reads, giving one row per CDR3 protein. The sample has 40,000 to 60,000 distinct CDR3 sequences; just over 70% are singletons. Without any cell sorting, about 20-31 mg of bulk tissue yielded co-extracted RNA and DNA. Sequencing was carried out using liver tumor tissue from sampling region 5. Specified subset: tumor region T5, tumor centre. Receptor source: a man between 35 and 55 years old with primary liver carcinoma and hepatitis B virus infection.

On this clonotype itself: A read error may explain this, as a much larger clone is one base away. The chain joins TRBV7-9 to TRBJ2-7; possible D gene TRBD1, 5 bases. Germline loops: CDR1 SEHNR, CDR2 FQNEAQ (reference sequence). The CDR3 sequence is 14 residues long. V lost 2 bases and J lost 3, with 11 bases in between. The CDR3 region is CASSLRGKDYEQYF. For the CDR3, the DNA is TGTGCCAGCAGCTTAAGGGGAAAAGACTACGAGCAGTACTTC.

The J gene is TRBJ1-1, the V gene TRBV10-3; D is possibly TRBD1 (6 bases). Germline V gene lookup returns CDR1 ENHRY and CDR2 SYGVKD. Trimming pared 8 bases from V and 4 bases from J, leaving 20 bases between. The CDR3 extends over 15 amino acids. In DNA form, the CDR3 reads TGTGCCATCCCAGTCGGGGGCGGGGCACCCACTGAAGCTTTCTTT. Translation: CAIPVGGGAPTEAFF.

Regarding this clonotype: A much larger clonotype is one base distant, so this may be a read error. The CDR3 DNA is TGCGCCAGCAGCTTGGCCGGTCAGGGGATTAAGTACGAGCAGTGCTTC. This translates into CASSLAGQGIKYEQCF. The chain is built from TRBV5-1 and TRBJ2-7; TRBD1 might be the D (6 bases). Looked up from germline, CDR1 is SGHRS and CDR2 is YFSETQ. The CDR3 runs 16 residues. Complete variable domain (other parts from reference TRBV5-1 and TRBJ2-7): KAGVTQTPRYLIKTRGQQVTLSCSPISGHRSVSWYQQTPGQGLQFLFEYFSETQRNKGNFPGRFSGRQFSNSRSEMNVSTLELGDSALYLCASSLAGQGIKYEQCFGPGTRLTVT.

As concerns this clonotype: This may be a read error, as it is one base from a much larger clone. The conserved phenylalanine or tryptophan is not found at the CDR3 terminus, so this likely reflects a read error. J is TRBJ1-4 and V is TRBV28; D unresolved. The CDR3 length is 15 residues. Germline CDR1 is MDHEN and CDR2 is SYDVKM. V lost 6 bases and J 6 bases, leaving 17 bases between the germline ends. The DNA of the CDR3 is TGTGCCAGCAGAACGGGGTCGAGGGTGTATGAAAAACTGTTTTCT. This gives the protein CASRTGSRVYEKLFS.

A note on this clonotype: At one end the junction does not follow the germline gene, possibly because of a read error. V is TRBV12-3 or TRBV12-4 and J is TRBJ2-7, with D perhaps TRBD1 or TRBD2 (6 bases each). There are 14 residues in the CDR3. CDR3 DNA sequence: TGTGCCAGTAGTTTAGGGGGACTCTCCTACGAGCGGTACTTC. As protein: CASSLGGLSYERYF.

In this sample, this clonotype turned up many times. The V gene is TRBV12-3 or TRBV12-4, the J gene TRBJ1-2; tentative D call: TRBD1 (6 bases). The ends were cut back, 6 bases at V and 2 bases at J, with 25 bases in the middle. CDR3 size: 18 residues. CDR3 sequence reads: CASSPQDVEGGLNYGYTF. The CDR3 DNA sequence: TGTGCCAGCAGCCCACAGGACGTCGAGGGGGGCTTAAACTATGGCTACACCTTC.

Remarks on this clonotype: This CDR3 fails to terminate in the conserved phenylalanine or tryptophan, so it likely reflects a read error. The J gene is TRBJ1-1, the V gene TRBV5-4; D is undetermined. The germline V gene has CDR1 SGHNT and CDR2 YYREEE (reference sequence). Trimming left V 3 bases short and J 5 bases short, with 11 bases between. CDR3 length: 13 residues. The CDR3 bases are TGTGCCAGCAGCTCCCCAGACTGTACTGAAGCTTTCTAT. This gives the protein CASSSPDCTEAFY.